Given below is one T cell receptor beta chain in context. Sequenced by immunoSEQ multiplex PCR; TCRdb stores in-frame clones only, minus some. The sample lists about 99,000 clones; roughly nine tenths were seen once. The source of the sample is a study of OX40 agonist ivuxolimab in advanced cancers. The timepoints at which blood was sampled were baseline, cycle 4 day 1, and cycle 7 day 1. The ends were cut back, 0 bases at V and 7 bases at J, with 12 bases in the middle. This CDR3 region has 15 residues. Germline CDR1 reads LGHNA; CDR2 reads YSLEER. This specimen consisted of CD4+ or CD8+ T cells sorted from blood, obtained in a trial of the OX40 agonist ivuxolimab. This receptor was obtained from an adult with an advanced solid tumor such as melanoma, head and neck, liver or kidney cancer. The chain is built from TRBV4-3 and TRBJ1-4; D is uncertain. This chain's CDR3 is CASSQDRWRVEKLFF. The CDR3 nucleotides read TGCGCCAGCAGCCAAGATCGGTGGAGGGTTGAAAAACTGTTTTTT.